The sequence of this TCR beta chain was determined in a study of blood T cell repertoires in COVID-19. In germline, CDR1 is LGHDT, CDR2 YNNKEL (reference sequence). V was clipped by 1 base and J by 11 bases, with 8 bases between them. The CDR3 is 12 residues long. The table came from immunoSEQ multiplex PCR; TCRdb's copy has only in-frame clones and leaves some out. The table lists roughly 73,000 clones, more than 75% of them singletons, with roughly 30% in the top ten. The sequenced sample consisted of peripheral blood. The chain is built from TRBV3-1 (or the pseudogene TRBV3-2) and TRBJ1-4, with no clear D. This clonotype was obtained from a woman at least 80 years old with active or convalescent COVID-19. This CDR3 is CASSQVGGKLFF. CDR3 sequence (DNA): TGTGCCAGCAGCCAAGTGGGAGGGAAACTGTTTTTT.